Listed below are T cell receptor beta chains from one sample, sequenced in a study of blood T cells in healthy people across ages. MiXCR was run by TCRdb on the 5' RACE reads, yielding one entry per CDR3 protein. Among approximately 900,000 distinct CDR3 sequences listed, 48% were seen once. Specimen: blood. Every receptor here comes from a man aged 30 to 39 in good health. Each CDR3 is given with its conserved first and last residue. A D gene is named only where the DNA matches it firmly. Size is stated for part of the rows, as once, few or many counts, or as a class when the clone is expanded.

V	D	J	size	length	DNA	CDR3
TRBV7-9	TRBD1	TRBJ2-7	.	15	TGTGCCAGCAGCCCGCCGACAGGGGCGCAATACGAGCAGTACTTC	CASSPPTGAQYEQYF
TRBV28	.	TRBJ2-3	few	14	TGTGCCAGCAGTTACAGCCGGTTGACAGATACGCAGTATTTT	CASSYSRLTDTQYF
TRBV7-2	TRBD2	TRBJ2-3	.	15	TGTGCCAGCAGCATACTAGCGGGGGGTGAAGATACGCAGTATTTT	CASSILAGGEDTQYF
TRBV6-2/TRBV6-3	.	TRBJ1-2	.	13	TGTGCCAGCAGTTACTTTTTTAACTATGGCTACACCTTC	CASSYFFNYGYTF
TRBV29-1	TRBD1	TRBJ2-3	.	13	TGCAGCGGGGGACAGGGTAGCACAGATACGCAGTATTTT	CSGGQGSTDTQYF
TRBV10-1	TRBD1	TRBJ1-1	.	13	TGCGCCAGCAGGAATGGACAGGACACTGAAGCTTTCTTT	CASRNGQDTEAFF
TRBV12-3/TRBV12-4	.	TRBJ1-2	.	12	TGTGCCAGCTGGGGGGACCTCTATGGCTACACCTTC	CASWGDLYGYTF
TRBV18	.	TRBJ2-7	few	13	TGTGCCAGCTCACCAGAGGCTACCTACGAGCAGTACTTC	CASSPEATYEQYF
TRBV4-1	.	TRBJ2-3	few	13	TGCGCCAGCAGCCAAGAAACAGGGAATACGCAGTATTTT	CASSQETGNTQYF
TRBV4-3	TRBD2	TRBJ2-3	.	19	TGCGCCAGCAGCCAAGACTTGCTAGCGGGGGGGACTAGCACAGATACGCAGTATTTT	CASSQDLLAGGTSTDTQYF
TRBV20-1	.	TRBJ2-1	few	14	TGCAGTGCTAGAGCGGTAGAGAGACACAATGAGCAGTTCTTC	CSARAVERHNEQFF